This T cell receptor beta chain is drawn from a study of blood T cell repertoires in COVID-19. As for the study in general: The samples span acute and convalescent COVID-19 from the United States, Italy and Spain. From T cells, B-cell-depleted T cells, or PBMCs came the material, which was cDNA or gDNA.

The germline CDR1 and CDR2 sequences are LGHNT and FRNRAP. The V gene lost 6 bases and the J gene lost 3 bases, with 20 bases spanning the gap. The CDR3 is 16 amino acids. Method: immunoSEQ multiplex PCR; TCRdb's copy keeps in-frame clones and lacks some. This sample carries roughly 380,000 clones, more than 70% of them seen once, and the ten largest clones take 3.9%. The material sequenced was peripheral blood. The TCR sequence derives from a woman aged 55-75 years with COVID-19, enrolled during active disease. The chain carries TRBV12-5 and TRBJ1-1, with D tentatively TRBD1 (5 bases). The CDR3 DNA is TGTGCTAGTGGCCCCGCGGGGGTGGGCCTCTACACTGAAGCTTTCTTT. It encodes CASGPAGVGLYTEAFF.